The present TCR beta chain was sequenced within a study of human T cells and chemical hapten exposure. Study details: Per-sample TCR yield variation was attributed mainly to small pooled library volume differences.

Separate cDNA molecules received unique molecular identifiers, which the library attached to them. TCRdb analysed the RACE reads with MiXCR anew, one entry per CDR3 protein. The sample lists over 80,000 distinct CDR3 sequences, roughly a tenth occurring once. In its sample, this clonotype was seen many times. Germline CDR1 is MNHEY and CDR2 is SVGEGT. The length of the CDR3 is 12 residues. With 8 bases removed from V and 2 bases from J, the gap between germline ends came to 9 bases. Time point of the sample: patch test 3, about 24 weeks after DPC sensitization. Treatment indicated: therapeutic diphenylcyclopropenone sensitization with weekly scalp DPC. Extraction of total RNA was performed on unfractionated whole blood.

The chain employs TRBV6-2 or TRBV6-3 and TRBJ1-2; D may be TRBD1 (6 bases). This receptor was identified in a woman aged 25 to 39 with alopecia areata. Some clones in this sample may be carry-over from other donors' samples. The sequenced sample was whole blood, obtained in connection with sensitization to the hapten diphenylcyclopropenone (DPC). CDR3 sequence reads: CASRGQNYGYTF. Here the CDR3 DNA reads TGTGCCAGCCGAGGACAGAACTATGGCTACACCTTC.